This entry lists 30 T cell receptor beta chains sequenced from one sample in a study of T cells after posttransplantation cyclophosphamide. Here immunoSEQ multiplex PCR was the method, and the copy in TCRdb shows in-frame clones only, minus some. Here the sample spans about 17,000 clones, more than 80% being singletons. Controls had myeloablative marrow grafts with methotrexate and calcineurin inhibitor, sampled at 1 year. Sequenced material: PBMCs, taken just under 450 days after allogeneic stem cell transplant with calcineurin inhibitor and methotrexate. Every receptor here comes from a young adult male patient who received an allogeneic stem cell transplant from an unrelated donor, was CMV-positive, and had acute and chronic GVHD. A share of the T cells may be of graft donor origin.

V gene TRBV6-1 combines with J gene TRBJ1-3; D gene ambiguous. Per germline, CDR1 MNHNS and CDR2 SASEGT. This CDR3 is built from 14 residues. Trimming removed 5 bases at V and 0 bases at J, with 8 bases between. Here the CDR3 reads CASSQLSSGNTIYF. The DNA for the CDR3 is TGTGCCAGCAGTCAACTGAGCTCTGGAAACACCATATATTTT.

This clone has more than one count but fewer than ten. At one boundary the junction diverges from the germline segment, which might be a read error. CDR3: CASSAGPSDSIF. CDR3 bases: TGTGCCAGCAGTGCGGGGCCTAGCGATTCGATTTTT. The chain joins TRBV28 to TRBJ1-4; possibly TRBD1 for D (5 bases). CDR3 length: 12 amino acids. The germline V gene has CDR1 MDHEN and CDR2 SYDVKM.

The genes are TRBV7-6 and TRBJ2-7, with D uncertain. This CDR3 has 11 amino acids. Germline CDR1 is SGHVS and CDR2 is FNYEAQ. V lost 5 bases and J 7 bases, leaving 9 bases between the germline ends. Here the CDR3 reads CASSLDKEQYF. The CDR3 nucleotides are TGTGCCAGCAGCCTTGACAAGGAGCAGTACTTC. Full variable domain (outside the CDR3, taken from reference TRBV7-6 and TRBJ2-7): GAGVSQSPRYKVTKRGQDVALRCDPISGHVSLYWYRQALGQGPEFLTYFNYEAQQDKSGLPNDRFSAERPEGSISTLTIQRTEQRDSAMYRCASSLDKEQYFGPGTRLTVT.

The chain joins TRBV5-6 to TRBJ2-2; 9 nucleotides agree with TRBD2. Looked up from germline, CDR1 is SGHDT and CDR2 is YYEEEE. The CDR3 runs 16 residues. The V gene end was trimmed by 6 bases and the J gene end by 2 bases; junction bases not matched to a gene: 8. The CDR3 spells CASKGLATINTGELFF. The CDR3 DNA sequence: TGTGCCAGCAAAGGACTAGCGACAATTAACACCGGGGAGCTGTTTTTT.

The rearrangement joins TRBV19 to TRBJ1-2, with D perhaps TRBD1 (5 bases). V was pared by 9 bases and J by 5 bases, with 16 bases between. This CDR3 is 13 amino acids long. Germline V gene sequence: CDR1 LNHDA, CDR2 SQIVND (reference sequence). CDR3 sequence reads: CASQIGGPYGYTF. In nucleotides, the CDR3 is TGTGCCAGCCAGATCGGGGGACCGTATGGCTACACCTTC.

V usage is TRBV7-9 and J usage is TRBJ2-5; D is unresolved. The CDR3 is 15 residues long. The germline V and J ends were trimmed by 5 bases and 5 bases, with 18 bases remaining between them. CDR1 is SEHNR, CDR2 FQNEAQ, per germline (reference sequence). CDR3 amino acids: CASSPPRRFGETQYF. The CDR3 DNA reads as TGTGCCAGCAGCCCGCCGCGCCGGTTCGGGGAGACCCAGTACTTC.

The genes are TRBV5-1 and TRBJ2-7, with 8 positions matching TRBD1. J lost 2 bases, V lost 2 bases, and 6 bases had no gene match. CDR1 SGHRS and CDR2 YFSETQ come from the germline V gene. This CDR3 has 15 amino acids. Here the CDR3 DNA reads TGCGCCAGCAGCTTCGGGACAGGCCGAACCTACGAGCAGTACTTC. Translation gives CASSFGTGRTYEQYF. The full variable domain, in which reference TRBV5-1 and TRBJ2-7 provide the parts outside the CDR3, is KAGVTQTPRYLIKTRGQQVTLSCSPISGHRSVSWYQQTPGQGLQFLFEYFSETQRNKGNFPGRFSGRQFSNSRSEMNVSTLELGDSALYLCASSFGTGRTYEQYFGPGTRLTVT.

The chain employs TRBV28 and TRBJ2-7, with TRBD1 matching 7 bases. The V gene's germline CDR1 is MDHEN and CDR2 SYDVKM. The ends lost 3 bases at V and 2 bases at J; junction bases unmatched: 4. CDR3 length equals 14 residues. In DNA form, the CDR3 reads TGTGCCAGCAGTTTTGAAGGGGGCGCCTACGAGCAGTACTTC. It codes for CASSFEGGAYEQYF.

The table lists this clone with a count of one. The V call is TRBV6-1, the J call TRBJ1-2, with 8 nucleotides matching TRBD1. The germline V gene has CDR1 MNHNS and CDR2 SASEGT. The CDR3 contains 15 residues. J lost 10 bases, V lost 6 bases, and 16 bases had no gene match. CDR3 nucleotides: TGTGCCAGCAGATCGACCGACAGGGGCCAAGGTGCCTACACCTTC. Translation: CASRSTDRGQGAYTF.

This chain connects TRBV6-1 to TRBJ1-1, with 11 bases aligning to TRBD1. V shed 6 bases and J 7 bases; nucleotides not matched to a gene: 10. The CDR3 totals 15 residues. Per germline, CDR1 MNHNS and CDR2 SASEGT. For the CDR3, the DNA is TGTGCCAGCAGAGACCCGGGACAGGGGGGGAGTGAAGCTTTCTTT. This codes for CASRDPGQGGSEAFF.

The chain is built from TRBV2 and TRBJ2-1; 7 nucleotides line up with TRBD1. The CDR3 consists of 15 residues. V was pared by 7 bases and J by 4 bases, with 10 bases of the junction left unmatched. Germline CDR1 is SNHLY and CDR2 is FYNNEI. CDR3 sequence (DNA): TGTGCCAGCACCCAATTCCAGACAGGGTACAATGAGCAGTTCTTC. Its translation: CASTQFQTGYNEQFF.

The chain couples TRBV27 to TRBJ2-1; 8 bases line up with TRBD2. Germline V gives CDR1 MNHEY, CDR2 SMNVEV (reference sequence). V lost 2 bases and J lost 8; bases outside the gene matches: 5. The CDR3 covers 14 residues. This CDR3 is CASSLVGRADEQFF. The CDR3 nucleotides read TGTGCCAGCAGTTTAGTCGGGAGGGCCGATGAGCAGTTCTTC.

The rearrangement uses TRBV7-9 and TRBJ2-5; no clear D. The V end was cut by 5 bases, the J end by 2 bases, with 12 bases between. The CDR3 totals 14 residues. CDR1 and CDR2 (germline): SEHNR, FQNEAQ (reference sequence). The CDR3 coding sequence is TGTGCCAGCAGCCCCCGTCTCTTTCAAGAGACCCAGTACTTC. Its translation: CASSPRLFQETQYF.

This sequence joins TRBV7-2 and TRBJ1-5; TRBD1 matches 7 bases. The germline gives CDR1 SGHTA, CDR2 FQGNSA. The junction had 8 bases not matched to a gene; V was cut back by 5 bases and J by 7 bases. The CDR3 consists of 14 residues. Here the CDR3 DNA reads TGTGCCAGCAGCCCTAGACAGGGCGGCCAGCCCCAGCATTTT. This translates into CASSPRQGGQPQHF.

V gene TRBV25-1 combines with J gene TRBJ1-1; TRBD1 matches 9 bases. This CDR3 is 15 amino acids long. V lost 1 base and J lost 10; bases outside the gene matches: 10. CDR1 MGHDK and CDR2 SYGVNS come from the germline V gene. CDR3 DNA sequence: TGTGCCAGCAGTGAATTGAAGTCAGGGACAGGGACAGCTTTCTTT. Encoded protein: CASSELKSGTGTAFF. Complete variable domain (other parts from reference TRBV25-1 and TRBJ1-1): EADIYQTPRYLVIGTGKKITLECSQTMGHDKMYWYQQDPGMELHLIHYSYGVNSTEKGDLSSESTVSRIRTEHFPLTLESARPSHTSQYLCASSELKSGTGTAFFGQGTRLTVV.

This clone was seen a single time. The chain employs TRBV29-1 and TRBJ1-1, with 8 bases lining up with TRBD1. In germline, CDR1 is SQVTM, CDR2 ANQGSEA. V shed 6 bases and J 4 bases; nucleotides not matched to a gene: 1. This CDR3 contains 11 residues. CDR3 DNA: TGCAGCGTCACAGGGGGCACTGAAGCTTTCTTT. It specifies CSVTGGTEAFF. Full variable domain (rest looked up from reference TRBV29-1 and TRBJ1-1): SAVISQKPSRDICQRGTSLTIQCQVDSQVTMMFWYRQQPGQSLTLIATANQGSEATYESGFVIDKFPISRPNLTFSTLTVSNMSPEDSSIYLCSVTGGTEAFFGQGTRLTVV.

This sequence joins TRBV27 and TRBJ2-1, with 9 bases identical to TRBD1. J gave up 7 bases and V 4 bases, and 8 bases lay outside the gene matches. This CDR3 spans 15 amino acids. The V gene's germline CDR1 is MNHEY and CDR2 SMNVEV (reference sequence). The CDR3 is CASSSDRGFGNEQFF. The CDR3 DNA reads as TGTGCCAGCAGTTCTGACAGGGGGTTTGGGAATGAGCAGTTCTTC.

This clone counts as medium-sized. The genes are TRBV19 and TRBJ1-1; D is perhaps TRBD1 (5 bases). The germline V gene has CDR1 LNHDA and CDR2 SQIVND (reference sequence). The CDR3 loop spans 13 amino acids. V was cut by 3 bases and J by 5 bases, with 10 bases left in between. CDR3 residues: CASSIQGSTEAFF. CDR3 nucleotide sequence: TGTGCCAGTAGTATCCAGGGATCGACTGAAGCTTTCTTT.

On this clone itself: This sample also contains other DNA sequences that code for the same CDR3. V gene TRBV7-3 combines with J gene TRBJ2-1; the D gene is possibly TRBD1 (5 bases). CDR1 is SGHTA and CDR2 is FQGTGA in the germline V gene. V was clipped by 1 base and J by 3 bases, with 7 bases between them. The CDR3 consists of 14 residues. The DNA of the CDR3 is TGTGCCAGCAGCTTAAGCAGGGACTACAATGAGCAGTTCTTC. This gives the protein CASSLSRDYNEQFF.

This clone was seen a handful of times. The chain links TRBV2 to TRBJ1-1, with unresolved D. This CDR3 region has 12 residues. Between the trimmed V and J ends, which lost 5 bases and 0 bases, there was a span of 4 bases. Germline values: CDR1 SNHLY, CDR2 FYNNEI. The CDR3: CASSYLNTEAFF. CDR3 in DNA: TGTGCCAGCAGTTACTTGAACACTGAAGCTTTCTTT.

The chain has TRBV6-1 and TRBJ1-6; D is ambiguous. The germline V gene encodes CDR1 MNHNS and CDR2 SASEGT. V was cut by 4 bases and J by 8 bases, with 12 bases left in between. This CDR3 is built from 14 residues. The CDR3 loop is CASSASKEHSPLHF. The CDR3 DNA is TGTGCCAGCAGTGCATCGAAAGAGCATTCACCCCTCCACTTT.

V and J are TRBV2 and TRBJ2-7; unclear D gene. The CDR3 totals 14 residues. V was shortened by 3 bases and J by 0 bases, with 9 bases between the two germline ends. Germline V gives CDR1 SNHLY, CDR2 FYNNEI. The CDR3 region has the DNA TGTGCCAGCAGTGAGGTAGCCCTCTCCTACGAGCAGTACTTC. This encodes CASSEVALSYEQYF.

CDR3 region: CASSFLEVGYGYTF. DNA for the CDR3: TGTGCCAGCAGCTTCCTTGAGGTCGGCTATGGCTACACCTTC. This chain connects TRBV11-2 to TRBJ1-2; unclear D gene. CDR1 is SGHAT and CDR2 is FQNNGV in the germline V gene. Between the trimmed V and J ends, which lost 3 bases and 4 bases, there was a span of 12 bases. The CDR3 has 14 residues.

This clone was found once. The chain recombines TRBV9 with TRBJ2-2, with D tentatively TRBD2 (5 bases). The CDR3 contains 15 residues. Germline CDR1 and CDR2: SGDLS and YYNGEE. V lost 4 bases to trimming and J lost 1 base, with 11 bases between them. This chain's CDR3 is CASSPTGLNTGELFF. In DNA form, the CDR3 reads TGTGCCAGCAGCCCAACGGGGTTGAACACCGGGGAGCTGTTTTTT.

A few counts support this clone. The V and J genes are TRBV7-6 and TRBJ2-3; tentative D call: TRBD2 (6 bases). Germline V gene sequence: CDR1 SGHVS, CDR2 FNYEAQ. V dropped 4 bases and J dropped 0 bases, with 11 bases sitting between them. The CDR3 contains 15 residues. The CDR3 here is CASSSGSWSTDTQYF. The CDR3 nucleotides are TGTGCCAGCAGCTCCGGGAGCTGGAGCACAGATACGCAGTATTTT. The whole variable domain, filled in from reference TRBV7-6 and TRBJ2-3, reads GAGVSQSPRYKVTKRGQDVALRCDPISGHVSLYWYRQALGQGPEFLTYFNYEAQQDKSGLPNDRFSAERPEGSISTLTIQRTEQRDSAMYRCASSSGSWSTDTQYFGPGTRLTVL.

This sequence joins TRBV9 and TRBJ1-6; D unclear. CDR1 is SGDLS and CDR2 is YYNGEE in the germline V gene. The CDR3 extends over 14 amino acids. Trimming took off 2 bases at V and 8 bases at J, with 11 bases between the two ends. CDR3 bases: TGTGCCAGCAGCGTCTACGGAGAAGATTCACCCCTCCACTTT. Translated, it gives CASSVYGEDSPLHF. Using reference TRBV9 and TRBJ1-6 for the parts outside the CDR3, the full variable domain is DSGVTQTPKHLITATGQRVTLRCSPRSGDLSVYWYQQSLDQGLQFLIQYYNGEERAKGNILERFSAQQFPDLHSELNLSSLELGDSALYFCASSVYGEDSPLHFGNGTRLTVT.

This chain links TRBV6-5 with TRBJ2-1; 11 nucleotides agree with TRBD2. The CDR3 runs 14 residues. The V and J ends lost 6 bases and 6 bases, in that order; junction bases with no gene match: 4. Germline values: CDR1 MNHEY, CDR2 SVGAGI. The CDR3 coding sequence is TGTGCCAGCAGCCCGCTAGCGGGGGGCAATGAGCAGTTCTTC. Amino acid sequence: CASSPLAGGNEQFF.

The chain recombines TRBV5-1 with TRBJ2-7; D remains ambiguous. The V gene lost 0 bases and the J gene lost 7 bases, with 14 bases spanning the gap. Germline V lookup: CDR1 SGHRS, CDR2 YFSETQ. The CDR3 spans 14 residues. For the CDR3, the DNA is TGCGCCAGCAGCTTGGGGCAGGCTAATGGGGAGCAGTACTTC. As protein: CASSLGQANGEQYF.

The J gene is TRBJ2-7, the V gene TRBV4-3, with D perhaps matching TRBD1 (5 bases). Germline-derived CDR1 and CDR2 are LGHNA and YSLEER. V dropped 0 bases and J dropped 5 bases, with 11 bases sitting between them. This CDR3 region has 14 residues. The CDR3 protein is CASSQDDGADEQYF. The CDR3 DNA reads TGCGCCAGCAGCCAAGATGATGGGGCCGACGAGCAGTACTTC.

The chain is built from TRBV28 and TRBJ2-3, with TRBD2 as a possible D gene (5 bases). V was shortened by 5 bases and J by 4 bases, with 10 bases between the two germline ends. The CDR3 consists of 13 residues. Germline V CDR1 and CDR2: MDHEN, SYDVKM. CDR3 in amino acids: CASSHGLPDTQYF. The CDR3 DNA sequence: TGTGCCAGCAGTCACGGACTGCCAGATACGCAGTATTTT.